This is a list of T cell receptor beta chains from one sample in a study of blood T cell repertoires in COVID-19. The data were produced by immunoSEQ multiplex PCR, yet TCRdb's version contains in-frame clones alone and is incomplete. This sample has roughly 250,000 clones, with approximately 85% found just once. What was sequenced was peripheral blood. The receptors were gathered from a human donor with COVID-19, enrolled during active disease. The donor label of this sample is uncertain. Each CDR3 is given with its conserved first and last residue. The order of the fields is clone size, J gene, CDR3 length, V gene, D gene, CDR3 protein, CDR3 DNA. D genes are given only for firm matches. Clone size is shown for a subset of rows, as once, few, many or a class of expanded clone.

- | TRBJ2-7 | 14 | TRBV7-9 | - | CASSLTGNPYEQYF | TGTGCCAGCAGCTTAACAGGGAATCCCTACGAGCAGTACTTC
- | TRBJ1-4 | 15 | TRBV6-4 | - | CASSRNGATNEKLFF | TGTGCCAGCAGCAGGAACGGGGCAACTAATGAAAAACTGTTTTTT
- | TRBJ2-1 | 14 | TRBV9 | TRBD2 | CASGASGMSDEQFF | TGTGCTTCAGGGGCTAGCGGGATGAGCGATGAGCAGTTCTTC
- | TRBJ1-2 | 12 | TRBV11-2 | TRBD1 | CASSSGGRGYTF | TGTGCCAGCAGCTCAGGGGGGCGCGGCTACACCTTC
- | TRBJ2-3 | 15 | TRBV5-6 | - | CASSFLESSTDTQYF | TGTGCCAGCAGCTTTCTAGAGAGTAGCACAGATACGCAGTATTTT
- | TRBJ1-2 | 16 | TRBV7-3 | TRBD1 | CASSPDRDSHSYGYTF | TGTGCCAGCAGTCCCGACAGGGATTCACACTCGTATGGCTACACCTTC
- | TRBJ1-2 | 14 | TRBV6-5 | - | CASRAGQRNYGYTF | TGTGCCAGCAGGGCGGGGCAGAGGAACTATGGCTACACCTTC
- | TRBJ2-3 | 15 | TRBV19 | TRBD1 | CASSSRTGGTDTQYF | TGTGCCAGTAGTTCCCGGACAGGGGGCACAGATACGCAGTATTTT
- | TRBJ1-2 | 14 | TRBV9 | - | CASSVGQAGAGYTF | TGTGCCAGCAGCGTAGGTCAGGCTGGGGCTGGCTACACCTTC
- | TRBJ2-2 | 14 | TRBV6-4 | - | CASSAGRNTGELFF | TGTGCCAGCAGTGCTGGCAGAAACACCGGGGAGCTGTTTTTT
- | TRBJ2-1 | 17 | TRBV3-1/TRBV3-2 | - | CASSQDVPSGSYNEQFF | TGTGCCAGCAGCCAAGATGTCCCGAGCGGGTCGTACAATGAGCAGTTCTTC
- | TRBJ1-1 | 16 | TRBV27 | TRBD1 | CASRSGTGVERPEAFF | TGTGCCAGCAGGTCCGGGACAGGGGTTGAGAGGCCTGAAGCTTTCTTT
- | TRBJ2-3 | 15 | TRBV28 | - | CASSLLLRDSDTQYF | TGTGCCAGCAGTCTGCTCCTCCGGGATTCAGATACGCAGTATTTT
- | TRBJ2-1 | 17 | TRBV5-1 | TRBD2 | CASSLLSSGNLINEQFF | TGCGCCAGCAGCTTGCTTTCTAGCGGGAATTTAATCAATGAGCAGTTCTTC
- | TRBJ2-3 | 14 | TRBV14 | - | CASSPLESTDTQYF | TGTGCCAGCAGCCCGCTCGAGAGCACAGATACGCAGTATTTT
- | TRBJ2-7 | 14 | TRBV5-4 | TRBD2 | CASSLGGGYNEQYF | TGTGCCAGCAGCTTGGGGGGAGGGTACAACGAGCAGTACTTC
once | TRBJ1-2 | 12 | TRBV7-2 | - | CASSPSGRGYTF | TGTGCCAGCAGCCCCTCCGGGAGGGGCTACACCTTC
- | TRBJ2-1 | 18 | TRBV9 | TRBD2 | CASSDGTSGNRSYNEQFF | TGTGCCAGCAGCGACGGGACTAGCGGGAACCGATCCTACAATGAGCAGTTCTTC
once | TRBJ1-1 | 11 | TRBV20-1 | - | CSVRTDLEAFF | TGCAGTGTAAGGACAGACCTTGAAGCTTTCTTT
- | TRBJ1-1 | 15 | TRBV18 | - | CASSPRRQLNTEAFF | TGTGCCAGCTCACCAAGAAGACAATTGAACACTGAAGCTTTCTTT
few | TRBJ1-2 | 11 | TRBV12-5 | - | CASGQGRDGAF | TGTGCTAGTGGCCAAGGGAGGGATGGGGCCTTC
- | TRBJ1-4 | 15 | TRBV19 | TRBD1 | CASTTDRGLREKLFF | TGTGCCAGTACCACAGACAGGGGGCTTAGAGAAAAACTGTTTTTT
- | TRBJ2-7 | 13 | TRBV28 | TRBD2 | CAIQREGTYEQYF | TGTGCCATCCAGAGGGAGGGGACCTACGAGCAGTACTTC
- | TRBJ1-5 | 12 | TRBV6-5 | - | CASRQGNQPQHF | TGTGCCAGCAGGCAGGGCAATCAGCCCCAGCATTTT
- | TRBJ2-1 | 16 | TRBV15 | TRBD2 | CATSRDGTSGNNEQFF | TGTGCCACCAGCAGAGATGGTACTAGCGGAAACAATGAGCAGTTCTTC
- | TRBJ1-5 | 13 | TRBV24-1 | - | CATSDLQDQPQHF | TGTGCCACCAGTGATTTGCAGGATCAGCCCCAGCATTTT
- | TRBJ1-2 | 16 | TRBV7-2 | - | CASSLGGGLPAYGYTF | TGTGCCAGCAGCTTAGGGGGGGGCCTCCCGGCCTATGGCTACACCTTC
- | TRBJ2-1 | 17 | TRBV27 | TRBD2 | CASSSPSLAGGPNEQFF | TGTGCCAGCAGTAGCCCCTCTCTAGCGGGAGGACCCAATGAGCAGTTCTTC
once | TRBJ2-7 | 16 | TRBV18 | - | CASSLALSSPTAEQYF | TGTGCCAGCTCACTCGCTCTGTCCTCCCCCACTGCCGAGCAGTACTTC
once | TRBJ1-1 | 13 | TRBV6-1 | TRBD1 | CASSEALGQGAFF | TGTGCCAGCAGTGAAGCCCTGGGACAGGGGGCTTTCTTT
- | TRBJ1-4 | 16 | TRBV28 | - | CASSTPGTPSNEKLFF | TGTGCCAGCAGTACCCCCGGGACACCATCTAATGAAAAACTGTTTTTT
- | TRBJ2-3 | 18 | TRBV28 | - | CASSSPAVLGSKVDTQYF | TGTGCCAGCAGTTCCCCGGCAGTACTAGGGAGCAAGGTGGATACGCAGTATTTT
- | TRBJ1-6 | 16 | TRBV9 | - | CASSPTMGGIRSPLHF | TGTGCCAGCAGCCCAACCATGGGGGGAATCCGTTCACCCCTCCACTTT
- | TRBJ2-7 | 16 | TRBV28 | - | CASTLLGLRNTYEQYF | TGTGCCAGCACCTTACTAGGACTGAGAAACACCTACGAGCAGTACTTC
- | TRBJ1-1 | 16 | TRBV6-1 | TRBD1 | CASSEEMIQGPTEAFF | TGTGCCAGCAGTGAAGAAATGATACAGGGGCCCACTGAAGCTTTCTTT
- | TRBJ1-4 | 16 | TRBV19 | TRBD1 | CASSISQGAVGEKLFF | TGTGCCAGTAGTATCTCCCAGGGGGCGGTCGGTGAAAAACTGTTTTTT
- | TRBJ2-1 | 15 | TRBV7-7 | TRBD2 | CASSSTSDSYNEQFF | TGTGCTAGCAGCTCGACTAGCGACTCCTACAATGAGCAGTTCTTC
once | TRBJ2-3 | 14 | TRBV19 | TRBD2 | CASSPSGNYDTQYF | TGTGCCAGTAGTCCGAGCGGGAACTACGATACGCAGTATTTT
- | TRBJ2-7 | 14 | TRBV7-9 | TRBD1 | CASSFGQGAGEQYF | TGTGCCAGCAGTTTTGGACAGGGGGCTGGCGAGCAGTACTTC
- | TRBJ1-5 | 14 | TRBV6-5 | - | CASRTNEAGQPQHF | TGTGCCAGCAGGACCAACGAGGCAGGGCAGCCCCAGCATTTT
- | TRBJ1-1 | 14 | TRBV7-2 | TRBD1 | CASSLGTGVTEAFF | TGTGCCAGCAGCTTAGGGACAGGGGTGACTGAAGCTTTCTTT
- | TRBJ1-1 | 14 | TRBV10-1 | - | CASSESGAATEAFF | TGCGCCAGCAGTGAGTCGGGGGCCGCCACTGAAGCTTTCTTT
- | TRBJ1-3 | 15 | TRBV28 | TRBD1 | CASKGQGRTGNTIYF | TGTGCCAGCAAAGGACAGGGACGCACTGGAAACACCATATATTTT
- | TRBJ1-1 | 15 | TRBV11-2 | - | CASSFRGRGNTEAFF | TGTGCCAGCAGCTTCCGCGGGCGTGGAAACACTGAAGCTTTCTTT
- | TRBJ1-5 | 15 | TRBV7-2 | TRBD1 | CASSPAQGVGQPQHF | TGTGCCAGCAGCCCAGCCCAGGGGGTGGGACAGCCCCAGCATTTT
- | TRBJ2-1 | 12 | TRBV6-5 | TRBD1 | CASSRQGHEQFF | TGTGCCAGCAGTCGACAGGGACATGAGCAGTTCTTC
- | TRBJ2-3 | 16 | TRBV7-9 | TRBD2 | CASSSVQSGGSDTQYF | TGTGCCAGCAGCTCAGTCCAGTCGGGGGGGAGTGATACGCAGTATTTT
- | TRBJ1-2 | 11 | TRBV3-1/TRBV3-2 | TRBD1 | CASSQTGAFTF | TGTGCCAGCAGCCAAACAGGGGCGTTCACCTTC
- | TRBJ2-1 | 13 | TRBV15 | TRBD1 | CATSRGDSNEQFF | TGTGCCACCAGCAGAGGGGACAGTAATGAGCAGTTCTTC
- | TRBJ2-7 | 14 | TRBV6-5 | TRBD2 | CASSPSGSSYEQYF | TGTGCCAGCAGTCCCAGCGGGAGCTCCTACGAGCAGTACTTC
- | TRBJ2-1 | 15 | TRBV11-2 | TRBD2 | CASSPRLAGYNEQFF | TGTGCCAGCAGCCCCCGACTAGCGGGATACAATGAGCAGTTCTTC
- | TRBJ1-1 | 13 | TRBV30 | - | CAWSPGRGAEAFF | TGTGCCTGGAGCCCTGGACGGGGGGCCGAAGCTTTCTTT
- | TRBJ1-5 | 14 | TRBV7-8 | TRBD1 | CASSLAGTGQPQHF | TGTGCCAGCAGCTTAGCGGGGACAGGGCAGCCCCAGCATTTT
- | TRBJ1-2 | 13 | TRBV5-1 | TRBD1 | CASSTEQGAGYTF | TGCGCCAGCAGCACCGAACAGGGGGCCGGCTACACCTTC
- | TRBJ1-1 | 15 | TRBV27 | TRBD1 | CASTLSGTAGTEAFF | TGTGCCAGCACCCTATCCGGGACAGCGGGCACTGAAGCTTTCTTT
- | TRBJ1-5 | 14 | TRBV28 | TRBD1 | CASATGQENQPQHF | TGTGCCAGCGCCACCGGACAGGAAAATCAGCCCCAGCATTTT
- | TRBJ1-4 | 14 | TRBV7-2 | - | CASTLAGAGEKLFF | TGTGCCAGCACTCTCGCAGGGGCTGGCGAAAAACTGTTTTTT